In its sample, the clone carrying this TCR beta chain was seen a few times. Its antigen remains unidentified. The CDR3 covers 15 residues. Germline V gene sequence: CDR1 MDHEN, CDR2 SYDVKM. Trimming took 1 base from V and 4 from J, leaving 11 bases between them. CD4+ T cells that had been cultured provided DNA sequenced with the Oncomine TCR Beta short-read assay. TCRdb analysed the PCR reads with MiXCR anew, one entry per CDR3 protein. The data contain 15,000 to 20,000 distinct CDR3 sequences, approximately 50% of them singletons. Treatment described: roughly 11-day PBMC culture with coronavirus spike peptide pools or control peptides (ViraFEST assay). The sample is drawn from a study of vaccination and CD4 T cells after COVID-19.

This specimen consisted of cultured CD4+ T cells from blood, obtained after SARS-CoV-2 vaccination. The chain carries TRBV28 and TRBJ1-5, with a tentative D call TRBD1 (5 bases). The TCR was taken from a human donor with COVID-19. Here the CDR3 reads CASSLSGFGNQPQHF. The DNA of the CDR3 is TGTGCCAGCAGTTTATCAGGGTTTGGGAATCAGCCCCAGCATTTT.